This T cell receptor beta chain was retrieved from a study of T cell clusters in autoimmune cytopenias. Study context: Per sample, median TRB depth was about 51,000 reads, yielding a median about 2,400 distinct clonotypes.

TRB amplification used approximately 250 ng of peripheral blood genomic DNA. One tube held mixed TRB-A and TRB-B primer pools for touch-down PCR. TCRdb re-analyzed the multiplex PCR reads; it lists each CDR3 protein once, without DNA. This table lists 9,500 or so distinct CDR3 sequences. This CDR3 is built from 15 residues. CDR1 SGHNT and CDR2 YYREEE come from the germline V gene (reference sequence). This TCR came from a human donor with an autoimmune cytopenia or autoimmune hepatitis (not recorded which). Sequencing was performed on peripheral blood. The V call is TRBV5-4, the J call TRBJ2-2; TCRdb proposes TRBD2, but this gene call is untestable without DNA. Here the CDR3 reads CASSPSGSFAGELFF.